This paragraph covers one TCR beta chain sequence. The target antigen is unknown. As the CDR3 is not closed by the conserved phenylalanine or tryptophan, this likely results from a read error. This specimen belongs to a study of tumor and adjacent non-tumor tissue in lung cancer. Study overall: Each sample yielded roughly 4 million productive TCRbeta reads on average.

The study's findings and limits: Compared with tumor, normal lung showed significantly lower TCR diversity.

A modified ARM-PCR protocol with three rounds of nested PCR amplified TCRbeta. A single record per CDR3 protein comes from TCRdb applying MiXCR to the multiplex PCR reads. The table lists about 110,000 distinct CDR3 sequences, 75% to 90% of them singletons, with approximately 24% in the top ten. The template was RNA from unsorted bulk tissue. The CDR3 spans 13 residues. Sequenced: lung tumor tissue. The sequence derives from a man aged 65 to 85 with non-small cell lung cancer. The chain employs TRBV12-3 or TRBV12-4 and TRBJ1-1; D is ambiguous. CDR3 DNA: TGTGCCATCAGTCTGACAATCGTCACTGAAGCTTTCTCT. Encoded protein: CAISLTIVTEAFS.